This passage covers 20 T cell receptor beta chains from one sample sequenced in a study of OX40 agonist ivuxolimab in advanced cancers. Libraries were prepared by immunoSEQ multiplex PCR; TCRdb keeps only in-frame clonotypes and omits some of them. Here the sample spans 20,000 to 25,000 clones, around nine tenths being singletons. The input for sequencing was CD4+ or CD8+ T cells sorted from blood, taken in a trial of the OX40 agonist ivuxolimab. These receptors were collected from an adult with an advanced solid tumor such as melanoma, head and neck, liver or kidney cancer.

The chain uses TRBV14 and TRBJ2-3; TRBD2 might be the D (7 bases). Trimming pared 3 bases from V and 1 base from J, leaving 14 bases between. Germline lookup yields CDR1 SGHDN and CDR2 FVKESK. The CDR3 contains 16 residues. The DNA for the CDR3 is TGTGCCAGCAGCCAGTTTTGGGGGGGGCGCACAGATACGCAGTATTTT. Encoded protein: CASSQFWGGRTDTQYF.

Here the CDR3 DNA reads TGTGCCAGCAGTGAGACTGTCACACCTAGCAATCAGCCCCAGCATTTT. Translation gives CASSETVTPSNQPQHF. This chain connects TRBV6-1 to TRBJ1-5; no definite D call. Germline CDR1 is MNHNS and CDR2 is SASEGT. V lost 3 bases, J lost 0 bases, and 12 bases lay in between. This CDR3 has 16 residues.

This chain joins TRBV4-2 and TRBJ2-7; D possibly corresponds to TRBD2 (6 bases). CDR3 length: 11 amino acids. The V gene lost 5 bases and the J gene lost 6 bases, with 8 bases spanning the gap. Germline loops: CDR1 LGHNA, CDR2 YNFKEQ. The CDR3, as DNA: TGTGCCAGCAGCGCTAGCGTCGAGCAGTACTTC. This gives the protein CASSASVEQYF.

V is TRBV9 and J is TRBJ2-6; D is unclear. Germline V gene sequence: CDR1 SGDLS, CDR2 YYNGEE. The length of the CDR3 is 14 residues. The V and J ends lost 4 bases and 1 base respectively, with 6 bases between them. The CDR3 sequence is CASSPGSGANVLTF. CDR3 DNA sequence: TGTGCCAGCAGCCCCGGGTCTGGGGCCAACGTCCTGACTTTC.

This clone is medium-sized in the sample. The chain employs TRBV6-5 and TRBJ1-2; D gene ambiguous. Germline-derived CDR1 and CDR2 are MNHEY and SVGAGI. Trimming took off 8 bases at V and 1 base at J, with 5 bases between the two ends. CDR3 length: 11 amino acids. This CDR3 is CASGFNYGYTF. The CDR3 DNA reads as TGTGCCAGCGGATTTAACTATGGCTACACCTTC.

In DNA, the CDR3 is TGTGCCAGTAGTAACTCTGGACAGGGAGACACTGAAGCTTTCTTT. It encodes CASSNSGQGDTEAFF. V gene TRBV19 combines with J gene TRBJ1-1; 8 bases line up with TRBD1. V lost 4 bases to trimming and J lost 3 bases; unmatched junction nucleotides: 7. The CDR3 is made up of 15 amino acids. Germline CDR1 LNHDA, CDR2 SQIVND (reference sequence).

The V call is TRBV13, the J call TRBJ1-2; D possibly corresponds to TRBD1 (5 bases). The CDR3 is 15 amino acids. Germline CDR1 reads PRHDT; CDR2 reads FYEKMQ (reference sequence). The V end was cut by 0 bases, the J end by 0 bases, with 8 bases between. CDR3 in amino acids: CASSLGTDANYGYTF. The CDR3 DNA is TGTGCCAGCAGCTTAGGGACAGATGCTAACTATGGCTACACCTTC.

The chain joins TRBV7-9 to TRBJ2-3; D call uncertain. V was trimmed by 5 bases and J by 2 bases, leaving 8 bases between them. Germline V gene lookup returns CDR1 SEHNR and CDR2 FQNEAQ (reference sequence). The CDR3 consists of 13 residues. This chain's CDR3 is CASSPPATDTQYF. The CDR3 coding sequence is TGTGCCAGCAGCCCCCCCGCCACAGATACGCAGTATTTT.

V is TRBV14 and J is TRBJ2-7; 8 bases fit TRBD2. V gave up 4 bases and J gave up 2 bases; unmatched junction bases: 13. CDR1 is SGHDN and CDR2 is FVKESK in the germline V gene. This CDR3 is 17 amino acids long. Here the CDR3 reads CASSLPSGGGLPYEQYF. The CDR3, as DNA: TGTGCCAGCAGCCTCCCCTCGGGAGGGGGACTTCCCTACGAGCAGTACTTC.

This chain uses TRBV10-1 with TRBJ2-2, with 9 bases lining up with TRBD1. The CDR3 is 16 residues long. Germline values: CDR1 WNHNN, CDR2 SYGVQD (reference sequence). V lost 6 bases, J lost 0 bases, and 5 bases stayed unmatched. The CDR3 DNA reads as TGCGCCAGCAGAGCCGGGACAGGGACGAACACCGGGGAGCTGTTTTTT. Its translation is CASRAGTGTNTGELFF.

V and J are TRBV7-6 and TRBJ2-3; TRBD2 matches at 7 bases. The CDR3 runs 16 residues. The junction had 8 bases not matched to a gene; V was cut back by 5 bases and J by 0 bases. Germline CDR1 reads SGHVS; CDR2 reads FNYEAQ. CDR3 sequence: CASSLLGGRSTDTQYF. CDR3 nucleotide sequence: TGTGCCAGCAGCCTTTTGGGAGGGAGGAGCACAGATACGCAGTATTTT.

By share, this clone counts as medium-sized. This chain uses TRBV4-1 with TRBJ1-4; D uncertain. The CDR3 runs to 16 residues. CDR1 and CDR2 from the germline V gene are MGHRA and YSYEKL. V lost 0 bases and J 4 bases, leaving 12 bases between the germline ends. CDR3 protein: CASSQDGTDGNEKLFF. For the CDR3, the DNA is TGCGCCAGCAGCCAAGATGGTACGGATGGTAATGAAAAACTGTTTTTT.

This chain joins TRBV4-2 and TRBJ2-7; D perhaps matches TRBD2 (6 bases). CDR1 and CDR2 (germline): LGHNA, YNFKEQ. This CDR3 spans 14 amino acids. The ends were cut back, 0 bases at V and 2 bases at J, with 8 bases in the middle. Here the CDR3 DNA reads TGTGCCAGCAGCCAAGATTGGACTACCTACGAGCAGTACTTC. Its translation: CASSQDWTTYEQYF.

The rearrangement uses TRBV4-3 and TRBJ2-1, with a possible D match to TRBD1 (7 bases). Trimming removed 4 bases from V and 6 bases from J, with 19 bases in between. The CDR3 contains 16 residues. CDR1 is LGHNA and CDR2 is YSLEER in the germline V gene. The CDR3 spells CASSPQQGWGANEQFF. For the CDR3, the DNA is TGCGCCAGCAGCCCGCAACAGGGGTGGGGGGCCAATGAGCAGTTCTTC.

This clone turned up a few times. The chain joins TRBV13 to TRBJ2-3, with D hard to call. In germline, CDR1 is PRHDT, CDR2 FYEKMQ (reference sequence). The CDR3 covers 13 residues. V lost 3 bases, J lost 2 bases, and 6 bases lay in between. CDR3 bases: TGTGCCAGCAGCTTTCTCTCCACAGATACGCAGTATTTT. Translated: CASSFLSTDTQYF.

The V call is TRBV13, the J call TRBJ2-1; TRBD1 or TRBD2 may be the D gene (7 bases each). This CDR3 has 20 residues. CDR1 and CDR2 (germline): PRHDT, FYEKMQ (reference sequence). Trimming took 1 base from V and 8 from J, leaving 30 bases between them. This CDR3 is CASSLVPGTAASLGGDEQFF. CDR3 bases: TGTGCCAGCAGCTTAGTACCGGGGACAGCAGCCTCCCTTGGGGGGGATGAGCAGTTCTTC. Complete variable domain (other parts from reference TRBV13 and TRBJ2-1): AAGVIQSPRHLIKEKRETATLKCYPIPRHDTVYWYQQGPGQDPQFLISFYEKMQSDKGSIPDRFSAQQFSDYHSELNMSSLELGDSALYFCASSLVPGTAASLGGDEQFFGPGTRLTVL.

This clone appeared once. This chain joins TRBV29-1 and TRBJ1-2; D is unclear. Germline V gene sequence: CDR1 SQVTM, CDR2 ANQGSEA. This CDR3 is 16 amino acids long. The V and J ends lost 7 bases and 0 bases respectively, with 21 bases between them. The CDR3 nucleotides read TGCAGCGCTGACGTATTCCTGGACGGGACTAACTATGGCTACACCTTC. Translating gives CSADVFLDGTNYGYTF.

A single count supports this clone. CDR3 sequence reads: CASSLVSADTQYF. As DNA, the CDR3 is TGTGCCAGCAGCTTAGTATCGGCGGATACGCAGTATTTT. The rearrangement joins TRBV7-3 to TRBJ2-3, with no clear D. Trimming shortened V by 2 bases and J by 6 bases, and 9 bases separated the two germline ends. Germline values: CDR1 SGHTA, CDR2 FQGTGA. The CDR3 totals 13 residues.

This sequence joins TRBV6-1 and TRBJ1-2; TRBD1 aligns across 7 bases. Germline loops: CDR1 MNHNS, CDR2 SASEGT. The CDR3 has 13 residues. V gave up 6 bases and J gave up 7 bases; unmatched junction bases: 8. The CDR3 region is CASRRGGISGYTF. The CDR3 DNA reads TGTGCCAGCAGAAGAGGGGGCATTAGTGGCTACACCTTC.

The chain recombines TRBV28 with TRBJ2-3, with D perhaps matching TRBD1 (5 bases). Germline loops: CDR1 MDHEN, CDR2 SYDVKM. The CDR3 extends over 17 amino acids. Deletions cut 7 bases from V and 0 bases from J, with 20 bases between. The CDR3 bases are TGTGCCAGCAAACATCCTCCCCGGACAACTAGCACAGATACGCAGTATTTT. As protein: CASKHPPRTTSTDTQYF.